A selection of T cell receptor beta chains follows, all from one sample in a study of cytomegalovirus exposure and HLA in healthy donors. Assay: immunoSEQ multiplex PCR; the TCRdb copy retains only in-frame clones and omits some. The profile covers roughly 80,000 clones, with approximately 91% appearing a single time and approximately 2.2% taken by the ten largest. What was sequenced was PBMCs. These receptors all stem from a young man in good health and CMV-seronegative. The CDR3 runs from the conserved cysteine through the conserved F or W. D genes are given only for firm matches. Rows may omit the clone size; those that give it use once, few, many or a size class.

v_gene,j_gene,d_gene,abundance,CDR3nt,CDR3aa
TRBV14,TRBJ2-1,TRBD2,NA,TGTGCCAGCAGCCAAGTCCCTAGCGGGCTCAGCAATGAGCAGTTCTTC,CASSQVPSGLSNEQFF
TRBV28,TRBJ2-2,NA,NA,TGTGCCAGCAGTTCTGGGGCCGACACCGGGGAGCTGTTTTTT,CASSSGADTGELFF
TRBV4-2,TRBJ2-3,TRBD2,NA,TGTGCCAGCAGCCAAGAACTAGCGGGGGTCACAGATACGCAGTATTTT,CASSQELAGVTDTQYF
TRBV5-4,TRBJ2-2,TRBD1,NA,TGTGCCAGCAGGACAGGGGCCGGGGAGCTGTTTTTT,CASRTGAGELFF
TRBV5-1,TRBJ2-3,NA,NA,TGCGCCAGCAGCTTGGGGGATAAGCGGATGTCCACAGATACGCAGTATTTT,CASSLGDKRMSTDTQYF
TRBV14,TRBJ2-3,NA,NA,TGTGCCAGCAACAAGCCAGGAGATACGCAGTATTTT,CASNKPGDTQYF
TRBV19,TRBJ2-7,NA,NA,TGTGCCAGTAGTATAGATCGTGCGGCAGGACTCTACGAGCAGTACTTC,CASSIDRAAGLYEQYF
TRBV2,TRBJ2-5,NA,NA,TGTGCCAGCAATACGGGACTGCAAGAGACCCAGTACTTC,CASNTGLQETQYF
TRBV2,TRBJ1-3,NA,once,TGTGCCAGCAGAGACACAGGAAGCTCTGGAAACACCATATATTTT,CASRDTGSSGNTIYF
TRBV5-1,TRBJ1-2,NA,NA,TGCGCCAGCAGTTCGAGGCAAGGAAGCGATGCTGGCTACACCTTC,CASSSRQGSDAGYTF
TRBV19,TRBJ1-5,TRBD1,NA,TGTGCCAGTAGTATAATTGGGACAGGAGATCAGCCCCAGCATTTT,CASSIIGTGDQPQHF
TRBV5-7,TRBJ1-5,TRBD1,NA,TGTGCCAGCAGCTTTTTTAGGACAGGGGGTGCCAATCAGCCCCAGCATTTT,CASSFFRTGGANQPQHF
TRBV5-4,TRBJ2-5,NA,NA,TGTGCCAGCAGCTTGCCCAGCTCCTCAGGGACCCAGTACTTC,CASSLPSSSGTQYF
TRBV10-2,TRBJ2-1,TRBD2,NA,TGCGCCAGCAGAGAATACCCGCTGACTAGCGGGACCTCCAGCTCCTACAATGAGCAGTTCTTC,CASREYPLTSGTSSSYNEQFF
TRBV5-5,TRBJ1-2,TRBD1,NA,TGTGCCAGCAGCTTGTTGACAGGGCAGGGGGCGCGTGGCTACACCTTC,CASSLLTGQGARGYTF
TRBV6-1,TRBJ2-3,TRBD2,NA,TGTGCCAGCAGTGGTCTAGCGGGCACAGATACGCAGTATTTT,CASSGLAGTDTQYF
TRBV10-1,TRBJ2-2,NA,NA,TGCGCCACCACCAAATCTCGTGAGCGGACCGGGGAGCTGTTTTTT,CATTKSRERTGELFF
TRBV19,TRBJ1-5,TRBD1,once,TGTGCCAGTAGTATCGGGACAGCTTATCAGCCCCAGCATTTT,CASSIGTAYQPQHF
TRBV10-3,TRBJ2-5,TRBD2,NA,TGTGCCATCAGTGGAGCGGGGGGCCCGGGGGAGACCCAGTACTTC,CAISGAGGPGETQYF
TRBV28,TRBJ1-1,NA,NA,TGTGCCAGCAGTTCGAGGGGGTACACTGAAGCTTTCTTT,CASSSRGYTEAFF
TRBV6-1,TRBJ2-1,NA,medium-sized,TGTGCCAGCAGTGAAAGTCTTGGGAGTGGGAATGAGCAGTTCTTC,CASSESLGSGNEQFF
TRBV28,TRBJ2-2,NA,NA,TGTGCCAGCAGCCCCTCCAGGGGCAACACCGGGGAGCTGTTTTTT,CASSPSRGNTGELFF
TRBV28,TRBJ2-4,TRBD2,NA,TGTGCCAGCAGTTTAATCTCTTCGAGCGGCCGGGAGGACTTC,CASSLISSSGREDF
TRBV25-1,TRBJ1-1,NA,NA,TGTGCCAGCAGTGAATATGGGCGGAACACTGAAGCTTTCTTT,CASSEYGRNTEAFF
TRBV28,TRBJ2-1,TRBD2,once,TGTGCCACCGAAGGCACTAGCGGGAACTCCTACAATGAGCAGTTCTTC,CATEGTSGNSYNEQFF